The T cell receptor beta chain described here comes from a study of T cell repertoires in cytomegalovirus infection (dated by TCRdb to the late 2010s). At the level of the whole study: Peptide stimulations targeted recently identified HLA-C-restricted CMV epitopes, whose presentation resists viral immunomodulation, together with well-studied HLA-B-restricted epitopes. The HLA type of each donor mattered for the analysis, because public TCR beta signatures pointed to carriage of CMV infection along with the matching HLA type. Points the paper makes about the study in general: In the ex vivo response, HLA-C-restricted CMV-specific TCR beta clonotypes were dominant, and in two of eight donors the single most frequent clonotype came from this HLA-C-restricted group. Carriers of CMV infection plus the relevant HLA type were discriminated by the cumulative frequency of public TCR beta family members in the study cohort and in an independent roughly 340-donor cohort.

This clonotype turned up a few times. There is no known antigen for this receptor. It has no much larger one-base neighbor in the sample; base qualities were not kept. The CDR3 holds 14 amino acids from the cysteine to the phenylalanine. Only the CDR3 DNA stays, 42 bases, in frame from base 1. The CDR1 and CDR2 encoded by the germline V gene are MNHEY and SVGEGT. At the junction V is shortened by 6 bases and J by 2 bases; bases outside the gene matches: 3. The run used an Illumina HiSeq 1500. The public reads were reprocessed in TCRdb via fastp at Q25 and MiXCR, keeping in-frame beta chains. Rows are unified per CDR3 protein, each entry keeping the most common DNA and genes. Within this sample are approximately 300,000 distinct CDR3 sequences, with around 25% of them counted one time only. Roughly 15% of the sample rests with the top ten. The sample's treatment or condition label, in plain terms: in vitro stimulation with specific CMV peptide epitopes to enrich CMV-specific T cells.

The sample consisted of cultured PBMCs, taken from culture after CMV antigen stimulation. The TCR comes from a human donor in good health (CMV status not recorded). Some clones in this sample may be carry-over from other donors' samples. The V gene is TRBV6-2 or TRBV6-3 and the J gene is TRBJ1-5; the central 8 bases match TRBD1. The CDR3 protein is CASRDRDRNQPQHF. In nucleotide form, the sequence is TGTGCCAGCAGGGACAGGGACCGCAATCAGCCCCAGCATTTT.